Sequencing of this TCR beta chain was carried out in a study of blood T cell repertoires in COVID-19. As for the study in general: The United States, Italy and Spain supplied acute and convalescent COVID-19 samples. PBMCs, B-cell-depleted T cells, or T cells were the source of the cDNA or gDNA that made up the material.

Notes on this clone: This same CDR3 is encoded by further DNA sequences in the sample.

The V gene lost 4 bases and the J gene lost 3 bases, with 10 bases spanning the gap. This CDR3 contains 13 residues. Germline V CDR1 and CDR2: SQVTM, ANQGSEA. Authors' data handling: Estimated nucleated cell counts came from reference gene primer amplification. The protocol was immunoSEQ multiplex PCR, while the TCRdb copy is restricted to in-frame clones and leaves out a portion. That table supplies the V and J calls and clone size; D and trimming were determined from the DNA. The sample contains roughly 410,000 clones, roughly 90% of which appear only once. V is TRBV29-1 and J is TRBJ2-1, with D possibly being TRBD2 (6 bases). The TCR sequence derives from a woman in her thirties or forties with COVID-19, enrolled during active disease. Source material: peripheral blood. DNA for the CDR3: TGCAGCGTTGCCGGGGGAAGCTACAATGAGCAGTTCTTC. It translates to CSVAGGSYNEQFF.